This T cell receptor beta chain was sequenced during a study of shared clonotypes between healthy human individuals. Looking at the study overall: Participating donors consisted of two women and a few men aged 18 to 49.

Unsorted samples drew genomic DNA from 85 million to 90 million PBMCs. Profiled with immunoSEQ multiplex PCR; TCRdb holds only in-frame clones, not every one. The profile shows around 440,000 clones, 60% to 80% of them singletons. This CDR3 spans 16 amino acids. CDR1 LNHDA and CDR2 SQIVND come from the germline V gene (reference sequence). Trimming cost V 4 bases and J 2 bases, with 14 bases left between them. The TCR originated in a woman between 40 and 50 years old in good health. Some clones in this sample may be carry-over from other donors' samples. The chain couples TRBV19 to TRBJ2-2; tentatively, D is TRBD2 (5 bases). The source material was PBMCs. The CDR3 region is CASSRASGSNTGELFF. The CDR3 coding sequence is TGTGCCAGTAGTAGGGCGAGCGGATCTAACACCGGGGAGCTGTTTTTT.